Below are 3 T cell receptor beta chains sequenced from a single sample in a study of cytomegalovirus exposure and HLA in healthy donors. 60 Vbeta and 13 Jbeta primers were used in PCR. The assay was immunoSEQ multiplex PCR, and TCRdb's table has in-frame clones only and misses some. Of 90,000 to 140,000 clones in the sample, about 80% are singletons; the top ten hold approximately 2.2%. Input material: PBMCs. Receptor source: a man aged 25-45 years in good health and CMV-seronegative.

The gene calls are TRBV5-1 and TRBJ1-1; 7 nucleotides align to TRBD1. The germline V gene has CDR1 SGHRS and CDR2 YFSETQ. V was clipped by 1 base and J by 0 bases; unmatched bases: 12. This CDR3 spans 18 amino acids. The CDR3 DNA reads TGCGCCAGCAGCTTGCGGCAGGGGGGCCAGGGAATGAACACTGAAGCTTTCTTT. Translating gives CASSLRQGGQGMNTEAFF.

The V gene is TRBV7-8, the J gene TRBJ2-7, with 8 bases that match TRBD2. The CDR3 contains 15 residues. Germline-derived CDR1 and CDR2 are SGHVS and FQNEAQ. V dropped 1 base and J dropped 0; count of bases not matched to a gene: 2. CDR3 DNA: TGTGCCAGCAGCTTAGTCCGGGGGGGCTCCTACGAGCAGTACTTC. It specifies CASSLVRGGSYEQYF.

There are a few counts of this clone. The chain combines TRBV18 with TRBJ1-2; 9 nucleotides line up with TRBD1. The CDR3 contains 14 residues. The germline V gene has CDR1 KGHSH and CDR2 LQKENI. V gave up 5 bases and J gave up 8 bases; unmatched junction bases: 9. The CDR3 DNA reads as TGTGCCAGCTCAGTCGGACAGGGGATCGGAGGCTACACCTTC. Amino acid sequence: CASSVGQGIGGYTF.